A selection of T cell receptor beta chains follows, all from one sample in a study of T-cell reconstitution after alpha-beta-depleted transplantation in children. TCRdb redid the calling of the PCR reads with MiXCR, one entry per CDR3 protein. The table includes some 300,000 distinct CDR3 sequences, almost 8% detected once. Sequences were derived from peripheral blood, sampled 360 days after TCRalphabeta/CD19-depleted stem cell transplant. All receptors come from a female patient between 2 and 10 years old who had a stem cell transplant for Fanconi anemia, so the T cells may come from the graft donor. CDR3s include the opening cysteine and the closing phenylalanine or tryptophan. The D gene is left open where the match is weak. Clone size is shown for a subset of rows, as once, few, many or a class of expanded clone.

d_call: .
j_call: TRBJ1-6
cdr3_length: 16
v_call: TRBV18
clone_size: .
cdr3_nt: TGTGCCAGCTCACCTTCCGGGTCAGCGGATAATTCACCCCTCCACTTT
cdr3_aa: CASSPSGSADNSPLHF

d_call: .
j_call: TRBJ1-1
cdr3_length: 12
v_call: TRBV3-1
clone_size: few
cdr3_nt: TGTGCCAGCAGCCAAGGGAAAAGGGAAGCTTTCTTT
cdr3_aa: CASSQGKREAFF

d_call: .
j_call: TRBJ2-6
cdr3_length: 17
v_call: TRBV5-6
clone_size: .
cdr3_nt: TGTGCCAGCAGCTTTGGTGTGGGTTCCTCTGGGGCCAACGTCCTGACTTTC
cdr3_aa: CASSFGVGSSGANVLTF

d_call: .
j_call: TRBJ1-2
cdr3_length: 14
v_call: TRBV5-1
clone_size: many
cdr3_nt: TGCGCCAGCAGCCCTGCCTCGGACAGATCCGGCTACACCTTC
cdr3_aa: CASSPASDRSGYTF

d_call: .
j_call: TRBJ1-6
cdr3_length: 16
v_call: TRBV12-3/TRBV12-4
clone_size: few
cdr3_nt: TGTGCCAGCAGTTTACGGGGCCTTTGGGGGAATTCACCCCTCCACTTT
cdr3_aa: CASSLRGLWGNSPLHF

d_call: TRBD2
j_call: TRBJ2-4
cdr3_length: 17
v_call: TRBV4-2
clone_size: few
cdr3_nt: TGTGCCAGCAGCCAAGCTTCCGGGACTAGCGCCAAAAACATTCAGTACTTC
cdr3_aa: CASSQASGTSAKNIQYF

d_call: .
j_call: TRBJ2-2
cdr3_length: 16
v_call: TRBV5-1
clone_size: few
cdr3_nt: TGCGCCAGCAGCTTGCGTCCGGGACAGAACACCGGGGAGCTGTTTTTT
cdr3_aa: CASSLRPGQNTGELFF

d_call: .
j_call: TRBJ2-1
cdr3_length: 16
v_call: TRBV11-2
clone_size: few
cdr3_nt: TGTGCCAGCAGCCCCTCGGTGGATTTCTCCTACAATGAGCAGTTCTTC
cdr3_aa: CASSPSVDFSYNEQFF

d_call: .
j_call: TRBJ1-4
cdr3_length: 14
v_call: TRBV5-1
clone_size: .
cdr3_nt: TGCGCCAGCAGCCCGGGGGGGGTCCCAGAAAAACTGTTTTTT
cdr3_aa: CASSPGGVPEKLFF

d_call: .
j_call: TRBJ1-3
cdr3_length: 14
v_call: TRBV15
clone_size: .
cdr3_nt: TGTGCCACCAGCAGAGCAGGGTGGGGAAACACCATATATTTT
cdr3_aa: CATSRAGWGNTIYF

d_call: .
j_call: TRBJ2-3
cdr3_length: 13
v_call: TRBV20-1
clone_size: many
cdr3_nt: TGCAGTGCCCAGACTCACCGCACAGATACGCAGTATTTT
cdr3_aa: CSAQTHRTDTQYF

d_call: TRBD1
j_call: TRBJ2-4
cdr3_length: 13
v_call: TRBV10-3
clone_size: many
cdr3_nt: TGTGCCATCAGTCACTCAGGGGGAAACATTCAGTACTTC
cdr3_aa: CAISHSGGNIQYF

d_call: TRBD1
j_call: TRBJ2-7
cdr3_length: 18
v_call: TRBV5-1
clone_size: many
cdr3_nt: TGCGCCAGCAGCTCGTGGGGTGGCAGGGGACAGACCTCCTACGAGCAGTACTTC
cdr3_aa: CASSSWGGRGQTSYEQYF

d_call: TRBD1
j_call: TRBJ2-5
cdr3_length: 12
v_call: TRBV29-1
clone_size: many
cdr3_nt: TGCAGCGTTCTTGACAGGGGGGAGACCCAGTACTTC
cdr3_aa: CSVLDRGETQYF

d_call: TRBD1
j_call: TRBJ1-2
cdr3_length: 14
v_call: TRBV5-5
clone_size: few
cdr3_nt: TGTGCCACCAGCTCTTTGGACAGGGACTATGGCTACACCTTC
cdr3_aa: CATSSLDRDYGYTF

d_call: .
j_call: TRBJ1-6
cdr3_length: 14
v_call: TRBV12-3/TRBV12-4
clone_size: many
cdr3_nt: TGTGCCAGCAGTTTAGGACGGCGTAATTCACCCCTCCACTTT
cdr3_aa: CASSLGRRNSPLHF

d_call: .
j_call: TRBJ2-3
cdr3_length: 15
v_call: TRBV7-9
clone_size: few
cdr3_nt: TGTGCCAGCAGCCGCGGCATGGGGACCACAGATACGCAGTATTTT
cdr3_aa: CASSRGMGTTDTQYF

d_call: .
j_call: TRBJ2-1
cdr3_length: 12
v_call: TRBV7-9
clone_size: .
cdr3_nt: TGTGCCAGCAGCCCCCCCGACCATGAGCAGTTCTTC
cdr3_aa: CASSPPDHEQFF

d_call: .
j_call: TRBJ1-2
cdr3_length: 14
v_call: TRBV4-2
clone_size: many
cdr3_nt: TGTGCCAGCGGGGACATCCTAATAAACTATGGCTACACCTTC
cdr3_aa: CASGDILINYGYTF

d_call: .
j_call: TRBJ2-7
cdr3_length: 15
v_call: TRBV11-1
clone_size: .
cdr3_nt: TGTGCCAGCAGCTTGGCCTCGACAGTGAACTACGAGCAGTACTTC
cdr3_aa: CASSLASTVNYEQYF

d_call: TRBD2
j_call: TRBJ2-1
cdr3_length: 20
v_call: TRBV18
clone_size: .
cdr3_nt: TGTGCCAGCTCACCAGGGTCCCTAGCGGGGGGCACAACTTCCTACAATGAGCAGTTCTTC
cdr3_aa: CASSPGSLAGGTTSYNEQFF

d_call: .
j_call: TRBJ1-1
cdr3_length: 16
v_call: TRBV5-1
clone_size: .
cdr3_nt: TGCGCCAGCAGCTTCACTGTCCACAGGGCGAACACTGAAGCTTTCTTT
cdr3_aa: CASSFTVHRANTEAFF

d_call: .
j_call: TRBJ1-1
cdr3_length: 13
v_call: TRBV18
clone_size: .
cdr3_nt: TGTGCCAGCTCACCCTCTGAGGTTGCTGAAGCTTTCTTT
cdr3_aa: CASSPSEVAEAFF

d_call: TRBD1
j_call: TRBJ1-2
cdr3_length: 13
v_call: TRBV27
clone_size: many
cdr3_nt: TGTGCCAGCAGTTACAGGACAGGGGATGGCTACACCTTC
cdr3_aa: CASSYRTGDGYTF

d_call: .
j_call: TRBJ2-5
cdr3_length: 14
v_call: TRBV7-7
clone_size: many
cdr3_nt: TGTGCTAGCAGCTTAGGAGCCGGACAAGAGACCCAGTACTTC
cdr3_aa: CASSLGAGQETQYF

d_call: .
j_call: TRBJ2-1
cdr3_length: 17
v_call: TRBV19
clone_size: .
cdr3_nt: TGTGCCACCAGCGAGGGGGCGGGATTAGCGGTCTACAATGAGCAGTTCTTC
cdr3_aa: CATSEGAGLAVYNEQFF

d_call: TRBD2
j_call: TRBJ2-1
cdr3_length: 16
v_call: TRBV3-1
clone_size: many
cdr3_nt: TGTGCCAGCAGCCAAACGGGGGAGGGAACCTACAATGAGCAGTTCTTC
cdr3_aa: CASSQTGEGTYNEQFF

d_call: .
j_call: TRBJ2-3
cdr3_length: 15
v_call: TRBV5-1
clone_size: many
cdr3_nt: TGCGCCAGCAGCCGGACAATCCCTAGCACAGATACGCAGTATTTT
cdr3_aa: CASSRTIPSTDTQYF

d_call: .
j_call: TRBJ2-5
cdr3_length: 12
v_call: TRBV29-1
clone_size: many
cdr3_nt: TGCAGCGTTCTAATGTACCAAGAGACCCAGTACTTC
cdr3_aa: CSVLMYQETQYF

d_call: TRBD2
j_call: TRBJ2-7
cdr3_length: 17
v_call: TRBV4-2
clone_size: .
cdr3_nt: TGTGCCAGCAGCCAGACGACTAGCGGGTACCCCGGCGCCGAGCAGTACTTC
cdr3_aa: CASSQTTSGYPGAEQYF

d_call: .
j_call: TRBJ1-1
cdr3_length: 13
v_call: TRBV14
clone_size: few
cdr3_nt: TGTGCCAGCAGTATTGGACCGAACACTGAAGCTTTCTTT
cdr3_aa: CASSIGPNTEAFF

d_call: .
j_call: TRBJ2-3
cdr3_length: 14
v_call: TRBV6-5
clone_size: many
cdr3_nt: TGTGCCAGCAGTTTTAGCAGGGACGCAGATACGCAGTATTTT
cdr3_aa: CASSFSRDADTQYF

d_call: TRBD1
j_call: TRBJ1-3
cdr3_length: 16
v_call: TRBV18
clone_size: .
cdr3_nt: TGTGCCAGCTCATCCCGGGACAGGTACCCCCGAAACACCATATATTTT
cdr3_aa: CASSSRDRYPRNTIYF

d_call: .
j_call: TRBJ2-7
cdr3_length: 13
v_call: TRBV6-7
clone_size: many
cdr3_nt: TGTGCCAGCCCAACCGGGGACACCTACGAGCAGTACTTC
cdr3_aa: CASPTGDTYEQYF

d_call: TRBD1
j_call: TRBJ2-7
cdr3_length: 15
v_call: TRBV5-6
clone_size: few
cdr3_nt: TGTGCCAGCAGCTTGGCCGGGACAGGGATTTACGAGCAGTACTTC
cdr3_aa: CASSLAGTGIYEQYF

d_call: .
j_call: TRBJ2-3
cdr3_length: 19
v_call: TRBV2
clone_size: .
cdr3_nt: TGTGCCAGCAGGCTCCGGGATCCCCCACGCGGCCATGGCACAGATACGCAGTATTTT
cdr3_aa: CASRLRDPPRGHGTDTQYF

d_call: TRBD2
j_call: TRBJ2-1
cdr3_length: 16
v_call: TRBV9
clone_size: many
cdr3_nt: TGTGCCAGCAGCGTCACTAGCGGGGGGGCCTACAATGAGCAGTTCTTC
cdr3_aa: CASSVTSGGAYNEQFF

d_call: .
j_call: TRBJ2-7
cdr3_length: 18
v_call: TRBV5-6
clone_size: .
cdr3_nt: TGTGCCAGCAGCTCCGCCGTTCTTCGGGCAGGGCCCCCGTACGAGCAGTACTTC
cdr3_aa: CASSSAVLRAGPPYEQYF

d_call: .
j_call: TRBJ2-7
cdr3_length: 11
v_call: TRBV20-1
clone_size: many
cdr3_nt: TGCAGTGCTAGAGGCCTCAGGGGCGCAGGGTTC
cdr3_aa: CSARGLRGAGF

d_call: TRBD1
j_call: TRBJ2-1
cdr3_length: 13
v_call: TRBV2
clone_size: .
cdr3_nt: TGTGCCAGCAGGACAGGGCCCTACAATGAGCAGTTCTTC
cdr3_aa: CASRTGPYNEQFF

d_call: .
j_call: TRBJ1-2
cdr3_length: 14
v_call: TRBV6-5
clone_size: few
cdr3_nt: TGTGCCAGCAGTTACTCCTGGGGACTCTCTGGCTACACCTTC
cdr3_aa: CASSYSWGLSGYTF

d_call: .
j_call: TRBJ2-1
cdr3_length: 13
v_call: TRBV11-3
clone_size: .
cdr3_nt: TGTGCCAGCAGCTCAGAGGGGTACAATGAGCAGTTCTTC
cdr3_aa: CASSSEGYNEQFF

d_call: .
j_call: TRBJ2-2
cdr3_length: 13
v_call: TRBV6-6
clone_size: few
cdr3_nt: TGTGCCGGTAGCCCGGCGAACACCGGGGAGCTGTTTTTT
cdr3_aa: CAGSPANTGELFF

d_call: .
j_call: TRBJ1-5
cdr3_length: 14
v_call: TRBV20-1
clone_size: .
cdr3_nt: TGCAGTGCTAGAGTAACAGGGAGCAATCAGCCCCAGCATTTT
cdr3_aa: CSARVTGSNQPQHF

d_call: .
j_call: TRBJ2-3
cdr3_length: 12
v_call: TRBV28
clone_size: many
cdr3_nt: TGTGCCAGCAGTCCCTCAGTCGATACGCAGTATTTT
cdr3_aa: CASSPSVDTQYF